The clone carrying this T cell receptor (beta chain) was observed at least ten times. What it binds is not known. The authors made TCR beta libraries by quantitative 5'-RACE with molecular barcodes. TCRdb passed the 5' RACE reads through MiXCR, listing each CDR3 protein once. This table has 700,000 to 850,000 distinct CDR3 sequences, 10% to 15% appearing once. The CDR3 covers 12 residues. V was pared by 3 bases and J by 2 bases, with 8 bases between. Germline V lookup: CDR1 DFQATT, CDR2 SNEGSKA (reference sequence). This sample is drawn from a study of CD8 T cells in ankylosing spondylitis. The study, taken as a whole, reports: What appeared characteristic of ankylosing spondylitis blood was a TCR beta motif of eight or nine highly homologous variants. Disease-linked clones, CD8+, were relatively rare in peripheral blood.

Sequenced sample: blood, either unsorted or a sorted T cell fraction (not recorded which). The chain recombines TRBV20-1 with TRBJ2-7; no reliable D call. This receptor was taken from a male donor with ankylosing spondylitis. CDR3 bases: TGCAGTGCTAGCGGGCTAGCCTACGAGCAGTACTTC. The encoded protein is CSASGLAYEQYF.